The next 9 T cell receptor beta chains were all read from a single sample in a study of blood T cell repertoires in COVID-19. Method: immunoSEQ multiplex PCR; TCRdb's copy keeps in-frame clones and lacks some. The sample gives some 200,000 clones, about 85% of which show up once; roughly 2.8% is in the top ten. The sequencing input was PBMCs or T cells enriched from blood (not recorded which). These TCRs come from a young woman who had recovered from COVID-19.

This chain links TRBV7-7 with TRBJ2-3; 16 bases align to TRBD2. V lost 5 bases to trimming and J lost 1 base; unmatched junction nucleotides: 9. CDR1 and CDR2 from the germline V gene are SSHAT and FNYEAQ (reference sequence). This CDR3 has 19 amino acids. The CDR3 DNA follows: TGTGCCAGCAGCCCCGCGGGACTAGCGGGGGGGTCCCGCACAGATACGCAGTATTTT. Translated: CASSPAGLAGGSRTDTQYF.

V usage is TRBV11-1 and J usage is TRBJ1-2, with a possible D match to TRBD1 (5 bases). There are 14 residues in the CDR3. The germline CDR1 and CDR2 sequences are SGHAT and FQDESV (reference sequence). The V end lost 2 bases, the J end lost 2 bases, and 9 bases lay between the germline ends. The CDR3 loop is CASSLRAGNYGYTF. The CDR3 DNA is TGTGCCAGCAGCTTAAGGGCAGGGAACTATGGCTACACCTTC.

The chain couples TRBV11-3 to TRBJ2-5, with D unclear. With 6 bases removed from V and 3 bases from J, the gap between germline ends came to 11 bases. CDR3 length: 13 amino acids. The germline V gene has CDR1 SGHNT and CDR2 YENEEA. This chain's CDR3 is CASSSPGEETQYF. As DNA, the CDR3 is TGTGCCAGCAGTTCTCCAGGCGAAGAGACCCAGTACTTC.

The chain carries TRBV29-1 and TRBJ2-7; the D gene is possibly TRBD1 (6 bases). The CDR3 is 12 residues long. The V end lost 4 bases, the J end lost 0 bases, and 7 bases lay between the germline ends. Germline CDR1 and CDR2: SQVTM and ANQGSEA. CDR3 residues: CSVGGGSYEQYF. The CDR3 nucleotides are TGCAGCGTTGGAGGGGGCTCCTACGAGCAGTACTTC.

The chain uses TRBV28 and TRBJ2-4; TRBD1 matches at 8 bases. V gave up 6 bases and J gave up 6 bases; unmatched junction bases: 4. From germline, CDR1 is MDHEN and CDR2 SYDVKM. The CDR3 runs to 13 residues. The CDR3 spells CASRDRVGNIQYF. CDR3 nucleotides: TGTGCCAGCAGGGACAGGGTGGGAAACATTCAGTACTTC.

This clone has just a few counts. The chain links TRBV9 to TRBJ2-5, with TRBD2 matching over 7 bases. The V segment lost 4 bases and the J segment 2 bases; nucleotides outside the gene matches: 11. The CDR3 is 16 amino acids. Germline V gives CDR1 SGDLS, CDR2 YYNGEE. Here the CDR3 DNA reads TGTGCCAGCAGCCCAAGGACTACCGGGGGGCAAGAGACCCAGTACTTC. Its protein is CASSPRTTGGQETQYF.

This clone was counted once. The chain employs TRBV7-2 and TRBJ1-4, with D perhaps TRBD1 (5 bases). CDR1 is SGHTA and CDR2 is FQGNSA in the germline V gene. V lost 5 bases and J lost 8, with 18 bases in between. The CDR3 runs 15 residues. CDR3 nucleotides: TGTGCCAGCAGCGGGCAATCGGGGGGTGAAGAAAAACTGTTTTTT. It codes for CASSGQSGGEEKLFF.

This clone occurred once. The chain carries TRBV4-3 and TRBJ1-3, with 7 bases fitting TRBD1. Germline CDR1 is LGHNA and CDR2 is YSLEER. The CDR3 runs to 16 residues. Trimming at V came to 3 bases and at J to 3 bases, leaving 8 bases not matched to a gene. The CDR3 region has the DNA TGCGCCAGCAGCCAGGATATCGACAGGGTTGGAAACACCATATATTTT. Translation: CASSQDIDRVGNTIYF.

The V and J genes are TRBV5-1 and TRBJ2-7; no clear D gene. V shed 0 bases and J shed 5 bases, with 6 bases lying between them. The CDR3 loop spans 12 amino acids. Germline loops: CDR1 SGHRS, CDR2 YFSETQ. The DNA for the CDR3 is TGCGCCAGCAGCTTGGCCCTTGACGAGCAGTACTTC. Its translation: CASSLALDEQYF.